Following are 26 T cell receptor beta chains from one sample sequenced in a study of radiotherapy plus CTLA-4 blockade in lung cancer. Produced via immunoSEQ multiplex PCR; TCRdb's table is partial and in-frame only. The sample includes around 55,000 clones, approximately 84% of them seen just once. The sample consisted of peripheral blood, taken from a patient treated with radiotherapy plus ipilimumab. The receptors originated from a human donor with non-small cell lung cancer whose response to radiotherapy plus ipilimumab could not be evaluated.

V and J are TRBV11-2 and TRBJ2-5; D might be TRBD2 (10 bases). The DNA end lines up better with TRBJ2-7; the J call may be wrong. This CDR3 spans 19 amino acids. Germline V CDR1 and CDR2: SGHAT, FQNNGV. This CDR3 is CASRGTGKLAGRLSYEQYF. DNA for the CDR3: TGTGCCAGCAGAGGGACAGGGAAACTAGCGGGGCGCCTCTCCTACGAGCAGTACTTC.

The chain has TRBV2 and TRBJ2-1; D remains unclear. There are 14 residues in the CDR3. The V gene lost 6 bases and the J gene lost 8 bases, with 17 bases spanning the gap. Per germline, CDR1 SNHLY and CDR2 FYNNEI. CDR3 loop: CASRRSSLRHEQFF. DNA for the CDR3: TGTGCCAGCAGGCGTTCCTCCTTGCGCCATGAGCAGTTCTTC.

Only a few counts were recorded for this clone. V gene TRBV30 combines with J gene TRBJ1-4; D unresolved. This CDR3 region has 14 residues. Per the germline V gene, CDR1 is GTSNPN and CDR2 is SVGIG (reference sequence). Between the trimmed V and J ends, which lost 1 base and 4 bases, there was a span of 10 bases. CDR3: CAWSASLNNEKLFF. CDR3 in DNA: TGTGCCTGGAGTGCTAGCCTGAATAATGAAAAACTGTTTTTT.

The chain links TRBV19 to TRBJ2-6; the match to TRBD1 covers 10 bases. Germline lookup yields CDR1 LNHDA and CDR2 SQIVND (reference sequence). Losses at the gene ends were 8 bases for V and 0 bases for J; bases not matched to a gene: 7. The CDR3 is 17 amino acids. The CDR3 DNA follows: TGTGCCAGTCGCAACCGGGACAGGGGCTCTGGGGCCAACGTCCTGACTTTC. Encoded protein: CASRNRDRGSGANVLTF.

Here the CDR3 reads CASSQGTGGLKQFF. The DNA of the CDR3 is TGTGCCAGCAGCCAAGGGACAGGGGGCCTCAAGCAGTTCTTC. This chain connects TRBV4-2 to TRBJ2-1, with 11 positions matching TRBD1. V lost 1 base to trimming and J lost 11 bases; unmatched junction nucleotides: 4. Germline V gives CDR1 LGHNA, CDR2 YNFKEQ. This CDR3 region has 14 residues.

The J gene is TRBJ2-5, the V gene TRBV19; TRBD1 aligns across 8 bases. Unmatched junction bases numbered 11, after V lost 8 bases and J lost 3 bases. This CDR3 spans 15 amino acids. CDR1 is LNHDA, CDR2 SQIVND, per germline (reference sequence). The CDR3 spells CASQLDRGGKETQYF. CDR3 in DNA: TGTGCCAGTCAACTCGACAGGGGCGGAAAAGAGACCCAGTACTTC.

J is TRBJ1-4 and V is TRBV28; TRBD1 matches 7 bases. From germline, CDR1 is MDHEN and CDR2 SYDVKM. There are 13 residues in the CDR3. J gave up 7 bases and V 9 bases, and 8 bases lay outside the gene matches. Here the CDR3 DNA reads TGTGCCAGTACTTCAGGGGGGACTGAAAAACTGTTTTTT. Its translation is CASTSGGTEKLFF.

This clone was observed a few times. This chain joins TRBV30 and TRBJ1-5; maybe TRBD1 (5 bases). The CDR3 is 14 residues long. Germline CDR1 is GTSNPN and CDR2 is SVGIG (reference sequence). V lost 0 bases and J 2 bases, leaving 8 bases between the germline ends. The CDR3 region has the DNA TGTGCCTGGAGTGTACGGGGGGGCAATCAGCCCCAGCATTTT. Amino acids: CAWSVRGGNQPQHF.

The chain combines TRBV7-2 with TRBJ2-2; 10 bases align to TRBD1. CDR3 length: 16 amino acids. Germline-derived CDR1 and CDR2 are SGHTA and FQGNSA. V was clipped by 3 bases and J by 0 bases; unmatched bases: 1. In DNA form, the CDR3 reads TGTGCCAGCAGCTTCGGGACAGGGGCGAACACCGGGGAGCTGTTTTTT. As protein: CASSFGTGANTGELFF.

This chain joins TRBV27 and TRBJ2-5; 11 positions agree with TRBD2. CDR1 is MNHEY and CDR2 is SMNVEV in the germline V gene (reference sequence). The CDR3 sequence is 16 residues long. With V trimmed by 3 bases and J by 3 bases, 6 bases remained unmatched. CDR3 loop: CASSLKLLAGEETQYF. DNA for the CDR3: TGTGCCAGCAGTTTGAAGTTACTAGCGGGGGAAGAGACCCAGTACTTC.

The V call is TRBV7-2, the J call TRBJ1-5; tentative D call: TRBD1 (5 bases). Trimming left V 4 bases short and J 3 bases short, with 10 bases between. The germline gives CDR1 SGHTA, CDR2 FQGNSA. The CDR3 is 14 amino acids. The CDR3 region has the DNA TGTGCCAGCAGCTCGACAGCCCTCAATCAGCCCCAGCATTTT. It codes for CASSSTALNQPQHF.

The count of this clone is one. The junction and the germline gene differ at one end; a read error may be behind it. The same CDR3 can be traced to other DNA sequences in this sample. CDR3 residues: CASSPTSGDQFF. The CDR3 DNA is TGCGCCAGTAGTCCTACTAGCGGGGATCAGTTCTTC. J is TRBJ2-1 and V is TRBV19; 10 nucleotides line up with TRBD2. The CDR3 extends over 12 amino acids. The germline CDR1 and CDR2 sequences are LNHDA and SQIVND (reference sequence).

This clone was picked up one time. The V gene is TRBV5-6, the J gene TRBJ2-5; D is undetermined. TRBJ2-7 explains the end of the DNA better; the J call may be wrong. CDR3 length: 11 amino acids. The germline V gene encodes CDR1 SGHDT and CDR2 YYEEEE. CDR3 coding DNA: TGTGCCAGCAGCGTAACCTACGAGCAGTACTTC. Translation gives CASSVTYEQYF.

J is TRBJ2-1 and V is TRBV4-2; 10 bases are shared with TRBD1. CDR3 size: 16 residues. Trimming at V came to 5 bases and at J to 4 bases, leaving 8 bases not matched to a gene. Per the germline V gene, CDR1 is LGHNA and CDR2 is YNFKEQ. This CDR3 reads CASSSRQGAKYNEQFF. The CDR3 nucleotides are TGTGCCAGCAGCTCTCGACAGGGGGCAAAGTACAATGAGCAGTTCTTC.

The chain links TRBV27 to TRBJ1-1, with D maybe TRBD1 (6 bases). CDR3 length equals 12 residues. The germline gives CDR1 MNHEY, CDR2 SMNVEV (reference sequence). The V and J ends lost 5 bases and 8 bases respectively, with 12 bases between them. CDR3 nucleotide sequence: TGTGCCAGCAGTCCCGGGACACCCGAAGCTTTCTTT. Translating it yields CASSPGTPEAFF.

The CDR3 nucleotides read TGTGCCAGCAGCTTGGTTAGCGGGAGTATCACAGATACGCAGTATTTT. Its protein is CASSLVSGSITDTQYF. This sequence joins TRBV7-2 and TRBJ2-3, with 9 positions matching TRBD2. There are 16 residues in the CDR3. Germline V CDR1 and CDR2: SGHTA, FQGNSA. V shed 3 bases, J shed 2 bases, and the junction held 6 bases outside the gene matches.

The chain employs TRBV11-2 and TRBJ2-7, with 7 bases matching TRBD1. Germline values: CDR1 SGHAT, CDR2 FQNNGV. V lost 5 bases, J lost 6 bases, and 7 bases stayed unmatched. This CDR3 has 13 residues. The CDR3 bases are TGTGCCAGCAGCGTCGACAGGGTGGGCGAGCAGTACTTC. Its protein is CASSVDRVGEQYF. Complete variable domain (other parts from reference TRBV11-2 and TRBJ2-7): EAGVAQSPRYKIIEKRQSVAFWCNPISGHATLYWYQQILGQGPKLLIQFQNNGVVDDSQLPKDRFSAERLKGVDSTLKIQPAKLEDSAVYLCASSVDRVGEQYFGPGTRLTVT.

The V and J genes are TRBV11-2 and TRBJ2-3; 12 nucleotides align to TRBD2. CDR3 length: 15 amino acids. Germline CDR1 and CDR2: SGHAT and FQNNGV. The J segment lost 5 bases and the V segment lost 3 bases, leaving 3 bases of the junction unmatched. In DNA, the CDR3 is TGTGCCAGCAGCTTGACTAGCGGGAGAATAGATACGCAGTATTTT. Protein product: CASSLTSGRIDTQYF.

V is TRBV19 and J is TRBJ1-6, with 7 bases aligning to TRBD1. Germline V gene data show CDR1 as LNHDA and CDR2 as SQIVND (reference sequence). J was trimmed by 7 bases and V by 8 bases; bases with no gene match: 8. CDR3 length: 14 residues. CDR3 residues: CASSYTGENSPLHF. CDR3 DNA: TGTGCCAGTTCGTATACAGGGGAGAATTCACCCCTCCACTTT.

The table lists this clone with a count of one. The limits of the CDR3 on the DNA are not certain, so only TCRdb's listed CDR3 is given. The J gene is TRBJ1-1, the V gene TRBV12-1; the table names TRBD1, a call not compared with the DNA. TRBV12-1 corresponds to a pseudogene. Including both end residues, the CDR3 is 16 amino acids long. This chain's CDR3 is CASSFCFGTGNTEAFF.

This clone came up once. The chain joins TRBV7-6 to TRBJ1-1; a possible D gene is TRBD1 (6 bases). The CDR3 spans 15 residues. Between the trimmed V and J ends, which lost 1 base and 4 bases, there was a span of 13 bases. Germline V lookup: CDR1 SGHVS, CDR2 FNYEAQ. The CDR3 region has the DNA TGTGCCAGCAGCTTAGGTCAGGGGCGAAGCACTGAAGCTTTCTTT. Its translation is CASSLGQGRSTEAFF.

This clone was picked up one time. The J gene is TRBJ2-3, the V gene TRBV5-1, with 9 bases identical to TRBD1. The junction had 7 bases not matched to a gene; V was cut back by 0 bases and J by 5 bases. This CDR3 is built from 16 residues. Looked up from germline, CDR1 is SGHRS and CDR2 is YFSETQ. In DNA, the CDR3 is TGCGCCAGCAGCTTGGGGGGACAGGGTCTGGGAGATACGCAGTATTTT. Its protein product is CASSLGGQGLGDTQYF. Filled out from reference TRBV5-1 and TRBJ2-3, the complete variable domain reads KAGVTQTPRYLIKTRGQQVTLSCSPISGHRSVSWYQQTPGQGLQFLFEYFSETQRNKGNFPGRFSGRQFSNSRSEMNVSTLELGDSALYLCASSLGGQGLGDTQYFGPGTRLTVL.

The CDR3 bases are TGTGCCAGCAGCTCTCTTCAGGGGCTGGAGGGCTACACCTTC. Translation: CASSSLQGLEGYTF. J is TRBJ1-2 and V is TRBV7-2, with D perhaps matching TRBD1 (6 bases). Between the trimmed V and J ends, which lost 4 bases and 8 bases, there was a span of 17 bases. The CDR3 spans 14 residues. Germline CDR1 SGHTA, CDR2 FQGNSA.

The V call is TRBV5-4, the J call TRBJ2-5; TRBD1 matches 7 bases. V gave up 4 bases and J gave up 4 bases; unmatched junction bases: 10. Germline assignment: CDR1 SGHNT and CDR2 YYREEE (reference sequence). This CDR3 is 15 amino acids long. CDR3 loop: CASSRLRGTVETQYF. In DNA form, the CDR3 reads TGTGCCAGCAGCCGACTCAGGGGGACAGTAGAGACCCAGTACTTC.

This clone was recorded a few times. J is TRBJ1-1 and V is TRBV18; possibly TRBD1 for D (5 bases). The V gene lost 2 bases and the J gene lost 1 base, with 14 bases spanning the gap. The CDR3 totals 16 residues. The germline CDR1 and CDR2 sequences are KGHSH and LQKENI. CDR3 DNA sequence: TGTGCCAGCTCACCAAAAGTGGGGCCTGGGAACACTGAAGCTTTCTTT. This gives the protein CASSPKVGPGNTEAFF.

The genes are TRBV10-3 and TRBJ2-7; no reliable D call. The CDR3 is 13 residues long. Germline V gene sequence: CDR1 ENHRY, CDR2 SYGVKD. V dropped 5 bases and J dropped 5 bases, with 13 bases sitting between them. CDR3 protein: CAISSGLGHEQYF. The CDR3 bases are TGTGCCATCAGTTCTGGCCTAGGCCACGAGCAGTACTTC.